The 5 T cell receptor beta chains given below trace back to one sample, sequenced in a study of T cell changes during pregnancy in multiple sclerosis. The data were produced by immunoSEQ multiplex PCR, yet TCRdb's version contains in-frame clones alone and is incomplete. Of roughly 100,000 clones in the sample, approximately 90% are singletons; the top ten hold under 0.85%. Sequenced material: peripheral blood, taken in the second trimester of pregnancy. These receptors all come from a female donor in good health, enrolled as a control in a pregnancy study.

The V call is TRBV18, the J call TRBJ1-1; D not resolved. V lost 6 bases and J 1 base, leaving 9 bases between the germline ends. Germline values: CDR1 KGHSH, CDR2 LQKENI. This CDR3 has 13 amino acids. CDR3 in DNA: TGTGCCAGCTCTCCTCCAGGGAACACTGAAGCTTTCTTT. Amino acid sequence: CASSPPGNTEAFF.

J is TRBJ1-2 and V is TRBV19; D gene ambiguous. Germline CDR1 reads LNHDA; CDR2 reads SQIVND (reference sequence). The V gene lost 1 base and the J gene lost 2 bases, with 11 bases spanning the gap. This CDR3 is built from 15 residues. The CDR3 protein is CASSIVGTVNYGYTF. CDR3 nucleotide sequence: TGTGCCAGTAGTATAGTGGGCACAGTCAACTATGGCTACACCTTC. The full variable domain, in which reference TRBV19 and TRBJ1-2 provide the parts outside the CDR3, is DGGITQSPKYLFRKEGQNVTLSCEQNLNHDAMYWYRQDPGQGLRLIYYSQIVNDFQKGDIAEGYSVSREKKESFPLTVTSAQKNPTAFYLCASSIVGTVNYGYTFGSGTRLTVV.

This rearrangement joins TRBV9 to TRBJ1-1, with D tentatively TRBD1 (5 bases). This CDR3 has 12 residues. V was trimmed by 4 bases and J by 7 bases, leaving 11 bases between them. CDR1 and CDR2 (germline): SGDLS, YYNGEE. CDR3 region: CASSRGRHEAFF. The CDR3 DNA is TGTGCCAGCAGCAGGGGCAGACATGAAGCTTTCTTT.

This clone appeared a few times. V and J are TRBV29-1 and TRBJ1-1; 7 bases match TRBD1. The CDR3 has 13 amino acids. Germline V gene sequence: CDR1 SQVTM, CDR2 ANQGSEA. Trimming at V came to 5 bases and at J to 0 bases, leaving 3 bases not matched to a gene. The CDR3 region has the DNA TGCAGCGTTTTCGGGACAGTGAACACTGAAGCTTTCTTT. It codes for CSVFGTVNTEAFF.

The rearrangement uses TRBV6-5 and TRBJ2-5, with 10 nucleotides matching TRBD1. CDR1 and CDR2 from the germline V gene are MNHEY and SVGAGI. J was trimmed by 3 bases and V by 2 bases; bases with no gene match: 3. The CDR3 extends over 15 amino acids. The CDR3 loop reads CASSYLGQGEETQYF. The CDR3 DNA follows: TGTGCCAGCAGTTACCTAGGACAGGGGGAAGAGACCCAGTACTTC.